Each of the 5 T cell receptor beta chains below was sequenced from the same sample in a study of PD-L1 blockade in urothelial cancer. Measured with immunoSEQ multiplex PCR; TCRdb has only the in-frame clones, and not every one. This sample has 40,000 to 55,000 clones, with around 85% found just once. Specified time point: peripheral blood 6 weeks after treatment start. The sample consisted of PBMCs, taken around atezolizumab (anti-PD-L1) treatment. All receptors come from a man in his 60s with urothelial cancer.

This clone is a singleton in its sample. This sequence joins TRBV5-5 and TRBJ1-1, with D perhaps TRBD1 (6 bases). Germline V gene lookup returns CDR1 SGHKS and CDR2 YYEKEE (reference sequence). Between the trimmed V and J ends, which lost 2 bases and 0 bases, there was a span of 17 bases. This CDR3 is built from 17 residues. CDR3 amino acids: CASSFLLDRFMNTEAFF. DNA of the CDR3: TGTGCCAGCAGCTTCCTTTTGGACAGATTTATGAACACTGAAGCTTTCTTT.

The V call is TRBV12-5, the J call TRBJ2-7, with D tentatively TRBD1 (6 bases). Between the trimmed V and J ends, which lost 2 bases and 0 bases, there was a span of 11 bases. Germline V gives CDR1 LGHNT, CDR2 FRNRAP. The CDR3 is 15 amino acids. CDR3 loop: CASGLIDRSSYEQYF. CDR3 DNA sequence: TGTGCTAGTGGTTTGATCGACAGGAGCTCCTACGAGCAGTACTTC.

The chain employs TRBV14 and TRBJ2-7; no definite D call. Trimming stripped 3 bases from V and 0 bases from J, with 9 bases between. From germline, CDR1 is SGHDN and CDR2 FVKESK. This CDR3 comprises 14 residues. CDR3 loop: CASSHPTVSYEQYF. In nucleotides, the CDR3 is TGTGCCAGCAGCCATCCGACTGTCTCCTACGAGCAGTACTTC. Using reference TRBV14 and TRBJ2-7 for the parts outside the CDR3, the full variable domain is EAGVTQFPSHSVIEKGQTVTLRCDPISGHDNLYWYRRVMGKEIKFLLHFVKESKQDESGMPNNRFLAERTGGTYSTLKVQPAELEDSGVYFCASSHPTVSYEQYFGPGTRLTVT.

V usage is TRBV2 and J usage is TRBJ2-2, with D unclear. Trimming left V 0 bases short and J 0 bases short, with 2 bases between. Germline CDR1 is SNHLY and CDR2 is FYNNEI. The CDR3 consists of 14 residues. CDR3 DNA: TGTGCCAGCAGTGAAGCCACGAACACCGGGGAGCTGTTTTTT. It yields the protein CASSEATNTGELFF.

This clone was seen just once. This chain joins TRBV7-6 and TRBJ1-1; D perhaps matches TRBD1 (6 bases). Between the trimmed V and J ends, which lost 5 bases and 8 bases, there was a span of 15 bases. The germline V gene encodes CDR1 SGHVS and CDR2 FNYEAQ. The CDR3 totals 13 residues. The CDR3 sequence is CASSGAVQGEAFF. For the CDR3, the DNA is TGTGCCAGCAGCGGGGCCGTACAGGGAGAAGCTTTCTTT.